This TCR beta chain was sequenced during a study of T-cell memory formation after mild COVID-19. The V end was cut by 0 bases, the J end by 4 bases, with 7 bases between. The CDR3 contains 13 residues. Germline CDR1 is SGHRS and CDR2 is YFSETQ. This clonotype was observed a handful of times. TCRdb used MiXCR to reprocess the 5' RACE reads, holding one entry per CDR3 protein. The data show just over 350,000 distinct CDR3 sequences, approximately 15% seen once. The gene calls are TRBV5-1 and TRBJ2-5; D not certain. The clonotype originates from a man aged 18 to 35 who had mild COVID-19 (a few samples of this study predate the infection). Cell type and time point are not known. Sequenced: PBMCs or a T cell subset sorted from them (not recorded which). CDR3 sequence: CASSLGMGETQYF. The CDR3 DNA is TGCGCCAGCAGCTTGGGGATGGGAGAGACCCAGTACTTC.